These 31 T cell receptor beta chains came from one sample sequenced in a study of blood T cell repertoires in COVID-19. Measured with immunoSEQ multiplex PCR; TCRdb has only the in-frame clones, and not every one. Among fewer than 300,000 clones listed, 80% to 95% were seen once. Sequenced input: peripheral blood. Receptors originate from a woman in her 30s with COVID-19, enrolled during active disease.

The chain recombines TRBV11-2 with TRBJ2-1, with D maybe TRBD2 (5 bases). The germline gives CDR1 SGHAT, CDR2 FQNNGV. The CDR3 spans 14 residues. V was trimmed by 1 base and J by 5 bases, leaving 9 bases between them. CDR3 coding DNA: TGTGCCAGCAGCTTAGGAGGGAACGACAATGAGCAGTTCTTC. This translates into CASSLGGNDNEQFF.

The chain couples TRBV11-1 to TRBJ2-7; 8 nucleotides match TRBD1. Germline CDR1 SGHAT, CDR2 FQDESV (reference sequence). This CDR3 contains 15 residues. V shed 0 bases and J 0 bases; nucleotides not matched to a gene: 1. CDR3 DNA: TGTGCCAGCAGCTTAGCCCAGGGGGCCTCCTACGAGCAGTACTTC. Its protein product is CASSLAQGASYEQYF.

This clone has just one count. This sequence joins TRBV3-1 (or the pseudogene TRBV3-2) and TRBJ2-7; D possibly corresponds to TRBD1 (6 bases). The V end lost 0 bases, the J end lost 3 bases, and 9 bases lay between the germline ends. CDR3 length: 14 amino acids. Looked up from germline, CDR1 is LGHDT and CDR2 is YNNKEL (reference sequence). The CDR3 loop reads CASSQDPGHYEQYF. The DNA of the CDR3 is TGTGCCAGCAGCCAAGATCCGGGACACTACGAGCAGTACTTC.

To note about this clone: Other DNA sequences in this sample translate to the same CDR3. The V and J genes are TRBV2 and TRBJ1-5; 10 bases map to TRBD1. Germline V gene data show CDR1 as SNHLY and CDR2 as FYNNEI. The CDR3 has 14 residues. The V and J ends lost 4 bases and 4 bases, in that order; junction bases with no gene match: 1. DNA of the CDR3: TGTGCCAGCAGTGGGGGACAGGGGAATCAGCCCCAGCATTTT. It translates to CASSGGQGNQPQHF.

This clone was found a few times. V usage is TRBV7-2 and J usage is TRBJ1-5, with TRBD1 as a possible D gene (5 bases). V lost 3 bases and J 7 bases, leaving 13 bases between the germline ends. The length of the CDR3 is 14 residues. Germline CDR1 SGHTA, CDR2 FQGNSA. The CDR3 DNA follows: TGTGCCAGCAGCTTCCAGGGCTTAGGGCAGCCCCAGCATTTT. Translation: CASSFQGLGQPQHF.

This chain links TRBV4-2 with TRBJ2-1, with 14 bases identical to TRBD2. J lost 2 bases, V lost 1 base, and 4 bases had no gene match. The CDR3 runs 18 residues. The germline V gene has CDR1 LGHNA and CDR2 YNFKEQ. The CDR3: CASSQVGLAGATYNEQFF. The CDR3 coding sequence is TGTGCCAGCAGCCAAGTGGGACTAGCGGGAGCCACCTACAATGAGCAGTTCTTC.

The J gene is TRBJ1-3, the V gene TRBV25-1; D unresolved. The CDR3 contains 11 residues. The V gene lost 8 bases and the J gene lost 7 bases, with 9 bases spanning the gap. CDR1 and CDR2 from the germline V gene are MGHDK and SYGVNS. The CDR3 DNA follows: TGTGCCAGCTATACGGGGAACACCATATATTTT. This sequence encodes CASYTGNTIYF.

The V gene is TRBV3-1 (or the pseudogene TRBV3-2), the J gene TRBJ1-1; the match to TRBD1 covers 7 bases. The CDR3 consists of 14 residues. Germline assignment: CDR1 LGHDT and CDR2 YNNKEL (reference sequence). The V and J ends lost 6 bases and 3 bases, in that order; junction bases with no gene match: 7. The CDR3 reads CASSRQGEDTEAFF. The CDR3 bases are TGTGCCAGCAGTCGACAGGGTGAGGACACTGAAGCTTTCTTT.

The chain carries TRBV6-6 and TRBJ2-1; TRBD2 matches at 7 bases. CDR3 length: 14 amino acids. The junction had 8 bases not matched to a gene; V was cut back by 7 bases and J by 5 bases. CDR1 is MNHNY and CDR2 is SVGAGI in the germline V gene (reference sequence). The CDR3 reads CASTSPSGHNEQFF. The DNA for the CDR3 is TGTGCCAGCACCTCGCCTAGCGGACACAATGAGCAGTTCTTC.

The rearrangement links TRBV20-1 to TRBJ2-7; D is uncertain. The length of the CDR3 is 11 residues. Trimming removed 6 bases at V and 3 bases at J, with 9 bases between. Per germline, CDR1 DFQATT and CDR2 SNEGSKA (reference sequence). The CDR3 spells CSAVRGYEQYF. The DNA for the CDR3 is TGCAGTGCGGTTCGAGGCTACGAGCAGTACTTC.

V is TRBV5-5 and J is TRBJ1-1; maybe TRBD1 (6 bases). Germline assignment: CDR1 SGHKS and CDR2 YYEKEE (reference sequence). This CDR3 region has 15 residues. The V and J ends lost 0 bases and 0 bases respectively, with 9 bases between them. CDR3 DNA: TGTGCCAGCAGCTTGGGGGGGACACTGAACACTGAAGCTTTCTTT. Amino acid sequence: CASSLGGTLNTEAFF. The full variable domain, its missing parts supplied by reference TRBV5-5 and TRBJ1-1, is DAGVTQSPTHLIKTRGQQVTLRCSPISGHKSVSWYQQVLGQGPQFIFQYYEKEERGRGNFPDRFSARQFPNYSSELNVNALLLGDSALYLCASSLGGTLNTEAFFGQGTRLTVV.

The genes are TRBV3-1 (or the pseudogene TRBV3-2) and TRBJ1-4, with TRBD1 as a possible D gene (5 bases). Germline V gene lookup returns CDR1 LGHDT and CDR2 YNNKEL (reference sequence). V dropped 0 bases and J dropped 8 bases, with 13 bases sitting between them. This CDR3 is built from 15 residues. This CDR3 is CASSQERTTGEKLFF. CDR3 DNA: TGTGCCAGCAGCCAAGAGCGGACTACAGGAGAAAAACTGTTTTTT.

The CDR3 here is CASSSRGTDTQYF. Here the CDR3 DNA reads TGTGCCAGCAGCTCCCGGGGCACAGATACGCAGTATTTT. The chain combines TRBV5-4 with TRBJ2-3; D is uncertain. Trimming stripped 3 bases from V and 1 base from J, with 6 bases between. The CDR3 is 13 amino acids. Germline assignment: CDR1 SGHNT and CDR2 YYREEE (reference sequence). The complete variable domain, with remaining parts taken from reference TRBV5-4 and TRBJ2-3, reads ETGVTQSPTHLIKTRGQQVTLRCSSQSGHNTVSWYQQALGQGPQFIFQYYREEENGRGNFPPRFSGLQFPNYSSELNVNALELDDSALYLCASSSRGTDTQYFGPGTRLTVL.

This clone was seen only a few times. The chain links TRBV7-8 to TRBJ2-7; tentatively, D is TRBD2 (5 bases). Germline V gene data show CDR1 as SGHVS and CDR2 as FQNEAQ. The V and J ends lost 4 bases and 4 bases respectively, with 14 bases between them. The CDR3 contains 14 residues. The CDR3 nucleotides are TGTGCCAGCAGCTCCCAGGAGGTTACATACGAGCAGTACTTC. Translation gives CASSSQEVTYEQYF.

The V gene is TRBV19, the J gene TRBJ1-5; D might be TRBD1 (6 bases). The V end lost 3 bases, the J end lost 7 bases, and 13 bases lay between the germline ends. The CDR3 spans 14 residues. Germline CDR1 is LNHDA and CDR2 is SQIVND (reference sequence). CDR3 loop: CASSITGGQQPQHF. The CDR3 region has the DNA TGTGCCAGTAGTATTACGGGGGGCCAGCAGCCCCAGCATTTT.

The V gene is TRBV2, the J gene TRBJ1-5, with 7 bases lining up with TRBD1. This CDR3 contains 15 residues. The V gene's germline CDR1 is SNHLY and CDR2 FYNNEI. J gave up 2 bases and V 3 bases, and 4 bases lay outside the gene matches. The CDR3 DNA reads as TGTGCCAGCAGTGAGGACAGGATGGGCAATCAGCCCCAGCATTTT. Translating gives CASSEDRMGNQPQHF.

This chain connects TRBV27 to TRBJ2-7; possibly TRBD2 for D (6 bases). Trimming stripped 3 bases from V and 5 bases from J, with 8 bases between. Germline CDR1 is MNHEY and CDR2 is SMNVEV (reference sequence). This CDR3 region has 12 residues. In nucleotides, the CDR3 is TGTGCCAGCAGTTTCCGGGGGAACGAGCAGTACTTC. Translation gives CASSFRGNEQYF.

This sequence joins TRBV27 and TRBJ2-7; 10 bases match TRBD1. The germline V gene has CDR1 MNHEY and CDR2 SMNVEV (reference sequence). The J segment lost 5 bases and the V segment lost 5 bases, leaving 9 bases of the junction unmatched. CDR3 length equals 15 residues. CDR3 loop: CASSPGTGVVHEQYF. The CDR3 nucleotides read TGTGCCAGCAGTCCTGGGACAGGGGTTGTGCACGAGCAGTACTTC.

This clone was recorded once. The CDR3 sequence: CASNPRFGGNYGYTF. DNA for the CDR3: TGTGCCAGCAACCCCCGCTTCGGGGGTAACTATGGCTACACCTTC. This chain connects TRBV7-8 to TRBJ1-2; tentative D call: TRBD1 (5 bases). V lost 7 bases and J 1 base, leaving 16 bases between the germline ends. The CDR3 has 15 amino acids. Germline V gene lookup returns CDR1 SGHVS and CDR2 FQNEAQ.

This clone has a single count. The chain joins TRBV6-4 to TRBJ1-1, with a possible D match to TRBD1 (5 bases). Trimming cost V 5 bases and J 8 bases, with 12 bases left between them. The CDR3 is made up of 12 amino acids. Germline CDR1 MRHNA, CDR2 SNTAGT. The CDR3 spells CASSTQGGEAFF. For the CDR3, the DNA is TGTGCCAGCAGTACCCAGGGAGGAGAAGCTTTCTTT.

The CDR3 reads CASSLSVEAFF. Here the CDR3 DNA reads TGTGCCAGCAGTTTATCCGTTGAAGCTTTCTTT. V and J are TRBV28 and TRBJ1-1; D is uncertain. V dropped 1 base and J dropped 7 bases, with 4 bases sitting between them. Looked up from germline, CDR1 is MDHEN and CDR2 is SYDVKM. This CDR3 spans 11 amino acids.

The V and J genes are TRBV5-6 and TRBJ1-2; possibly TRBD1 for D (5 bases). This CDR3 has 17 residues. CDR1 and CDR2 (germline): SGHDT, YYEEEE. The V gene lost 4 bases and the J gene lost 4 bases, with 23 bases spanning the gap. The CDR3 DNA follows: TGTGCCAGCAGCCCAAGGACGACCCCTTTGGGGGGCTATGGCTACACCTTC. Translated: CASSPRTTPLGGYGYTF.

This clone was counted once. The chain recombines TRBV6-4 with TRBJ2-2; a weak D match, TRBD1 (6 bases). Germline V gene lookup returns CDR1 MRHNA and CDR2 SNTAGT. The CDR3 totals 16 residues. Trimming cost V 3 bases and J 2 bases, with 13 bases left between them. CDR3 in DNA: TGTGCCAGCAGTGAGTCGTGGGGGCGTAACACCGGGGAGCTGTTTTTT. Translating gives CASSESWGRNTGELFF.

This chain links TRBV9 with TRBJ1-4; TRBD1 matches 8 bases. V shed 2 bases, J shed 7 bases, and the junction held 7 bases outside the gene matches. Germline V gene sequence: CDR1 SGDLS, CDR2 YYNGEE. There are 15 residues in the CDR3. The CDR3 bases are TGTGCCAGCAGCGTTTACCAGGGGGCGGGTGAAAAACTGTTTTTT. Amino acid sequence: CASSVYQGAGEKLFF.

This chain joins TRBV6-5 and TRBJ1-1, with TRBD1 as a possible D gene (6 bases). V was cut by 6 bases and J by 1 base, with 12 bases left in between. The CDR3 consists of 14 residues. Germline V gene data show CDR1 as MNHEY and CDR2 as SVGAGI. DNA of the CDR3: TGTGCCAGCAGGACCCCGGGACAGAACACTGAAGCTTTCTTT. Protein product: CASRTPGQNTEAFF.

This clone has just one count. The chain links TRBV29-1 to TRBJ2-2; D perhaps matches TRBD1 (8 bases). CDR1 is SQVTM and CDR2 is ANQGSEA in the germline V gene. The CDR3 spans 13 residues. Trimming took 5 bases from V and 4 from J, leaving 11 bases between them. Here the CDR3 DNA reads TGCAGCGTTCACAGGGGGGGCACCGGGGAGCTGTTTTTT. Protein product: CSVHRGGTGELFF.

The rearrangement joins TRBV7-8 to TRBJ1-5; TRBD1 agrees at 8 bases. This CDR3 spans 16 amino acids. Germline values: CDR1 SGHVS, CDR2 FQNEAQ. Trimming took 2 bases from V and 0 from J; bases not matched to a gene: 3. CDR3 sequence reads: CASSLLDRGSNQPQHF. The CDR3 DNA is TGTGCCAGCAGCTTACTAGACAGGGGTAGCAATCAGCCCCAGCATTTT.

J is TRBJ2-5 and V is TRBV24-1, with D maybe TRBD1 (5 bases). V lost 4 bases and J lost 5, with 16 bases in between. The germline CDR1 and CDR2 sequences are KGHDR and SFDVKD. This CDR3 comprises 15 residues. The CDR3 loop reads CATSEPSQGRETQYF. CDR3 in DNA: TGTGCCACCAGTGAGCCGTCCCAGGGCAGGGAGACCCAGTACTTC.

The chain links TRBV27 to TRBJ1-3, with D perhaps matching TRBD1 (5 bases). CDR1 is MNHEY, CDR2 SMNVEV, per germline (reference sequence). This CDR3 is built from 12 residues. The V and J ends lost 4 bases and 9 bases respectively, with 10 bases between them. The CDR3 protein is CASSSGGGTIYF. The CDR3 nucleotides read TGTGCCAGCAGTTCCGGGGGTGGCACCATATATTTT.

The gene calls are TRBV7-9 and TRBJ2-7; D uncertain. V lost 1 base and J lost 9, with 10 bases in between. The CDR3 spans 12 residues. Germline CDR1 SEHNR, CDR2 FQNEAQ (reference sequence). Here the CDR3 DNA reads TGTGCCAGCAGCTTAGTGGAGCGCTCGCAGTACTTC. Amino acid sequence: CASSLVERSQYF.

The rearrangement links TRBV10-3 to TRBJ1-4, with D possibly TRBD1 on 5 matching bases. Germline V lookup: CDR1 ENHRY, CDR2 SYGVKD. The CDR3 is 16 residues long. V was pared by 0 bases and J by 5 bases, with 13 bases between. This chain's CDR3 is CAISESVDSPNEKLFF. CDR3 nucleotides: TGTGCCATCAGTGAGTCGGTCGACAGTCCAAATGAAAAACTGTTTTTT.